This is a list of T cell receptor beta chains from one sample in a study of blood T cell repertoires in COVID-19. The protocol was immunoSEQ multiplex PCR, while the TCRdb copy is restricted to in-frame clones and leaves out a portion. This sample carries a few hundred thousand clones, roughly 90% of them seen once, and the ten largest clones take approximately 0.84%. Specimen: peripheral blood. The origin of the receptors is a man younger than 45 with acute or convalescent COVID-19. Both conserved end residues are part of each CDR3. Each record gives: D gene, clone size, J gene, V gene, CDR3 DNA, CDR3 protein. The D gene is left open where the match is weak. Clone size is not always given. Where it is, it says once, few, many or a class for expanded clones.

TRBD2 - TRBJ2-3 TRBV11-2 TGTGCCAGCAGCTTAGTCGGGCGGGGGGCCCGCACAGATACGCAGTATTTT CASSLVGRGARTDTQYF
TRBD1 - TRBJ1-6 TRBV2 TGTGCCAGCATACGACAGGGAAATTCACCCCTCCACTTT CASIRQGNSPLHF
- - TRBJ1-2 TRBV28 TGTGCCAGCAGCTCAAACAGGGCCTATGGCTACACCTTC CASSSNRAYGYTF
TRBD1 - TRBJ1-4 TRBV7-9 TGTGCCAGCAGCTTAATGACAGGGCATAATGAAAAACTGTTTTTT CASSLMTGHNEKLFF
- once TRBJ1-1 TRBV11-2 TGTGCCAGCAGCTCCCACAGGAACACTGAAGCTTTCTTT CASSSHRNTEAFF
TRBD1 - TRBJ2-2 TRBV5-5 TGTGCCAGCGTCCGGACAGGGGGCGCGGACGGGGAGCTGTTTTTT CASVRTGGADGELFF
- - TRBJ2-3 TRBV19 TGTGCCAGTAGTATCCTGAGTAACACAGATACGCAGTATTTT CASSILSNTDTQYF
- - TRBJ2-5 TRBV4-1 TGCGCCAGCAGCCTCACAGGGATCCCACTCCAAGAGACCCAGTACTTC CASSLTGIPLQETQYF
TRBD2 - TRBJ2-1 TRBV6-5 TGTGCCAGCAGGGACTTCGGGGGGGTCTACAATGAGCAGTTCTTC CASRDFGGVYNEQFF
- - TRBJ1-3 TRBV6-5 TGTGCCAGCAGTCCCGGGACACATGGAAACACCATATATTTT CASSPGTHGNTIYF
- - TRBJ2-7 TRBV5-4 TGTGCCAGCAGTGAATCAGGGGTCTACGAGCAGTACTTC CASSESGVYEQYF
- - TRBJ1-4 TRBV4-2 TGTGCCAGCAGCCAGGGTGTGGGACTTAATGAAAAACTGTTTTTT CASSQGVGLNEKLFF
- once TRBJ1-5 TRBV7-9 TGTGCCAGCAGCACTCCCGATGGGCAACCCCAGCATTTT CASSTPDGQPQHF
- - TRBJ2-1 TRBV5-1 TGCGCCAGCAGAAGAGCGGGCGAAGACAATGAGCAGTTCTTC CASRRAGEDNEQFF
- - TRBJ2-7 TRBV9 TGTGCCAGCAGCGTAGGGTCAGGGTCCGAGCAGTACTTC CASSVGSGSEQYF
- - TRBJ2-1 TRBV7-8 TGTGCCAGCAGCTTAGAGGTTAGGGGCAGGGTCGATGAGCAGTTCTTC CASSLEVRGRVDEQFF
- - TRBJ1-1 TRBV28 TGTGCCAGCGCTGGGGGGGGCGAAGGTGGGACTGAAGCTTTCTTT CASAGGGEGGTEAFF
- once TRBJ1-2 TRBV28 TGTGCCAGCAGTTACCAGGGATTATATGGCTACACCTTC CASSYQGLYGYTF
- - TRBJ2-5 TRBV18 TGTGCCAGCTCACCCGACAGCTACCAAGAGACCCAGTACTTC CASSPDSYQETQYF
- - TRBJ2-1 TRBV30 TGTGCCTGGAGTGGTGAGGGGGTACTTTCCTACAATGAGCAGTTCTTC CAWSGEGVLSYNEQFF
- - TRBJ2-3 TRBV3-1/TRBV3-2 TGTGCCAGCGGGAGCACTAGCACAGATACGCAGTATTTT CASGSTSTDTQYF
- - TRBJ2-6 TRBV7-2 TGTGCCAGCAGCTTACCCAACTCTGGGGCCAACGTCCTGACTTTC CASSLPNSGANVLTF
- - TRBJ2-2 TRBV7-6 TGTGCCAGCAGCCCCGGCCCGGCGGCCGGGGAGCTGTTTTTT CASSPGPAAGELFF
TRBD2 - TRBJ2-7 TRBV19 TGTGCCAGTAGTATGACGGGAGGGTTCTACGAGCAGTACTTC CASSMTGGFYEQYF
- - TRBJ2-2 TRBV19 TGTGCCAGTAGCAGACGGGGAAGAGGCGACACCGGGGAGCTGTTTTTT CASSRRGRGDTGELFF
- - TRBJ1-5 TRBV7-2 TGTGCCAGCAGCTTAGCCAGGCATAATCAGCCCCAGCATTTT CASSLARHNQPQHF
- - TRBJ2-7 TRBV27 TGTGCCAGCAGATTCAACCGGGACATCTACGAGCAGTACTTC CASRFNRDIYEQYF
TRBD1 - TRBJ1-5 TRBV18 TGTGCCAGCTCACCCCGGACAGGCAAAAATCAGCCCCAGCATTTT CASSPRTGKNQPQHF
- - TRBJ2-3 TRBV4-1 TGCGCCAGCAGCCACAGTGGGGGAGGCCCAGATACGCAGTATTTT CASSHSGGGPDTQYF
TRBD1 - TRBJ2-2 TRBV27 TGTGCCAGCAGTCGGGACAGGGTCAACGGGGAGCTGTTTTTT CASSRDRVNGELFF
TRBD1 - TRBJ2-2 TRBV11-2 TGTGCCAGCACCCAGGGACAGGTGAACACCGGGGAGCTGTTTTTT CASTQGQVNTGELFF
TRBD2 - TRBJ2-7 TRBV28 TGTGCCAGCAGTTTGGGGCGGGAGGGATCCTACGAGCAGTACTTC CASSLGREGSYEQYF
TRBD2 once TRBJ2-3 TRBV19 TGTGCCAGTAGCCGACGCGGGGGACCTAGCACAGATACGCAGTATTTT CASSRRGGPSTDTQYF
TRBD1 - TRBJ1-4 TRBV2 TGTGCCAGCAGCGGGACAGGGGGTTGGAGTGAAAAACTGTTTTTT CASSGTGGWSEKLFF
- - TRBJ2-7 TRBV14 TGTGCCAGCAGCCAAGAGCTAGTCGCAGACGAGCAGTACTTC CASSQELVADEQYF
TRBD1 - TRBJ1-2 TRBV7-9 TGTGCCAGCAGCTTAGGAGGGGGACAGCGGATGAACTATGGCTACACCTTC CASSLGGGQRMNYGYTF
- - TRBJ1-1 TRBV7-8 TGTGCCAGCAGCAACCCTCCTCGACAGGAGAAGAACACTGAAGCTTTCTTT CASSNPPRQEKNTEAFF
- - TRBJ1-3 TRBV6-5 TGTGCCAGCAACTATCGGACTTCTGGAAACACCATATATTTT CASNYRTSGNTIYF
- - TRBJ1-1 TRBV28 TGTGCCAGCAACCTTTCACAGGGAAAAGCTTTCTTT CASNLSQGKAFF
- - TRBJ2-2 TRBV6-5 TGTGCCAGCAGCATACAGTACACCGGGGAGCTGTTTTTT CASSIQYTGELFF
- - TRBJ1-1 TRBV4-1 TGCGCCAGCAGCCAAGAGCGTGGCACTGAAGCTTTCTTT CASSQERGTEAFF
- - TRBJ2-7 TRBV5-1 TGCGCCAGCAGCGGCGGGGACGGTGGGAACGAGCAGTACTTC CASSGGDGGNEQYF
- - TRBJ2-7 TRBV19 TGTGCCAGTAGTGGCGCAGCGGGTAGCGTCGAGGGCTACGAGCAGTACTTC CASSGAAGSVEGYEQYF
TRBD2 - TRBJ2-3 TRBV5-1 TGCGCCAGCAGCTTGGCTAGCGGGGGAAACACAGATACGCAGTATTTT CASSLASGGNTDTQYF
- - TRBJ2-4 TRBV10-1 TGCGCCAGCAGCTCCCCGGCGCGGGCTCGAAACAAAAACATTCAGTACTTC CASSSPARARNKNIQYF
TRBD2 - TRBJ2-5 TRBV6-6 TGTGCCAGCAGTTACACGGGGGGTAACCAAGAGACCCAGTACTTC CASSYTGGNQETQYF
TRBD1 - TRBJ2-7 TRBV5-1 TGCGCCAGCAGCTTGGAAGAGGCAGGGGGTGACGAGCAGTACTTC CASSLEEAGGDEQYF
TRBD2 - TRBJ2-7 TRBV5-4 TGTGCCAGCAGCTTGTATTATCGGGGGGGTGACGAGCAGTACTTC CASSLYYRGGDEQYF
- - TRBJ1-1 TRBV5-8 TGTGCCAGCAGCTCCCTTGCGGGGGAAGCTTTCTTT CASSSLAGEAFF
TRBD1 - TRBJ2-7 TRBV19 TGTGCCAGTAGTTACTGGACAGGGGAGGACGAGCAGTACTTC CASSYWTGEDEQYF
- - TRBJ2-1 TRBV7-8 TGTGCCAGCAGCTTAGAAGGGACAACCTACAATGAGCAGTTCTTC CASSLEGTTYNEQFF
TRBD2 - TRBJ2-3 TRBV28 TGTGCCAGCAGTCTCGGGACTAGCGGACCAGATACGCAGTATTTT CASSLGTSGPDTQYF
- - TRBJ1-5 TRBV6-6 TGTGCCAGCAGTTACTCGGCCAGGGGCCCCAATCAGCCCCAGCATTTT CASSYSARGPNQPQHF
- - TRBJ2-1 TRBV3-1/TRBV3-2 TGTGCCAGCAGCCAAGATCCGCGTCTGTTCTTC CASSQDPRLFF
TRBD1 once TRBJ1-5 TRBV7-9 TGTGCCAGCAGCCAAGGGGGCCAAAGCCAGCATTTT CASSQGGQSQHF
- - TRBJ1-1 TRBV7-2 TGTGCCAGCAGCTTCGCTGCTCCAGGGTATCGGGCTTTCTTT CASSFAAPGYRAFF